This section outlines one T cell receptor beta chain sequence together with its context. The authors' processing: Counts of nucleated cells, estimated from reference gene primer amplification, were obtained. This table comes from immunoSEQ multiplex PCR, and its TCRdb copy is limited to in-frame clones, with some not included. V and J calls and clone size are as listed in that table; D and trimming were resolved from the DNA. The sample lists 310,000 or so clones, roughly 86% seen once, with 11% in the top ten. The record originates from a study of blood T cell repertoires in COVID-19. The V and J ends lost 0 bases and 2 bases respectively, with 9 bases between them. CDR1 LGHDT and CDR2 YNNKEL come from the germline V gene (reference sequence). The CDR3 contains 15 residues.

The chain combines TRBV3-1 (or the pseudogene TRBV3-2) with TRBJ2-3, with D unresolved. This sequence originates from a woman in her thirties with COVID-19, enrolled during active disease. Source material: peripheral blood. CDR3 residues: CASSQDSDFTDTQYF. As DNA, the CDR3 is TGTGCCAGCAGCCAAGATAGTGACTTCACAGATACGCAGTATTTT.